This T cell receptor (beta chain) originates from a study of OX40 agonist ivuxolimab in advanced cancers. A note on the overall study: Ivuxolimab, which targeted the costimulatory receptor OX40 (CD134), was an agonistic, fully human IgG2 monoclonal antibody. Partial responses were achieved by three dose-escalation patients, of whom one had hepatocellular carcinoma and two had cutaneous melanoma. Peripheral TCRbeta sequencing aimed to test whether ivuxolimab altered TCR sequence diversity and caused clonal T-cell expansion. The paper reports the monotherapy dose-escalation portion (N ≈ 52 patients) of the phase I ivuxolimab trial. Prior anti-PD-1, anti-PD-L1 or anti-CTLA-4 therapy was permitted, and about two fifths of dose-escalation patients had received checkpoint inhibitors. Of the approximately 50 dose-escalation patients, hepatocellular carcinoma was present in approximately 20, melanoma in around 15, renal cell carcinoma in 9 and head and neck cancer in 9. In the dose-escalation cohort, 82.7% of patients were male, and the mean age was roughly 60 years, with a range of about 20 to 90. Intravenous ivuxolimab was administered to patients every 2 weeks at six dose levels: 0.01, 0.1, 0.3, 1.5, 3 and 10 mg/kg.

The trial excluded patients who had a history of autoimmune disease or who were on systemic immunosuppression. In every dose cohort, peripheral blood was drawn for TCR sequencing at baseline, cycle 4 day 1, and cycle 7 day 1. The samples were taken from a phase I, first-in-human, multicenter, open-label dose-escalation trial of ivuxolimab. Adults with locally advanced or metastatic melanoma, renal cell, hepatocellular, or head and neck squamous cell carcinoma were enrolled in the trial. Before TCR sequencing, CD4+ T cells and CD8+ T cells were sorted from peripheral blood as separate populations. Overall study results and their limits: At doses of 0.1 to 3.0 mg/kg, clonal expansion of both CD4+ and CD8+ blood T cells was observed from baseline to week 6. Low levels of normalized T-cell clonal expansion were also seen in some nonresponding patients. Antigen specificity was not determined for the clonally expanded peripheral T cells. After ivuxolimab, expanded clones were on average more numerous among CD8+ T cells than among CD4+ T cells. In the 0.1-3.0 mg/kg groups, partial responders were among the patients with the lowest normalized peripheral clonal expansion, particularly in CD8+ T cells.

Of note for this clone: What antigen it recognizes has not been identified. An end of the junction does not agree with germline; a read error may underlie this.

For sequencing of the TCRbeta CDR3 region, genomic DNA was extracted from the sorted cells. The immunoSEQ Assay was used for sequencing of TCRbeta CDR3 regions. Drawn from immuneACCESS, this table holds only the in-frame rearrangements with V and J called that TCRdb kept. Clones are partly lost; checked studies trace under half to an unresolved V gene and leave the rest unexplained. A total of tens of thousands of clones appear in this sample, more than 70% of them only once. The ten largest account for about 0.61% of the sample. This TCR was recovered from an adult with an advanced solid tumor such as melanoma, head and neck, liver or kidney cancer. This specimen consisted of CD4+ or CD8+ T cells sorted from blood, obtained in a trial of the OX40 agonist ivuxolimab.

The DNA sequence reads TGCGCCAGCAGTCAAGATCCCGCCAGCGGGGTTGTGACAGATACGCAGTATTTT. It codes for CASSQDPASGVVTDTQYF. Rearrangement joined TRBV4-3 to TRBJ2-3, and TRBD2 matches 7 of the central bases. Counted from cysteine to phenylalanine, this CDR3 has 18 amino acids. Only CDR3 DNA is held: 54 bases, read in frame from base 1. The germline V gene specifies LGHNA as CDR1 and YSLEER as CDR2.